Here is one TCR beta chain with its context. This specimen belongs to a study of cytomegalovirus exposure and HLA in healthy donors. The PCR used 60 Vbeta and 13 Jbeta primers. Profiled with immunoSEQ multiplex PCR; TCRdb holds only in-frame clones, not every one. The repertoire consists of about 55,000 clones, with around four fifths occurring once and the leading ten covering 1.5% to 2%. The germline CDR1 and CDR2 sequences are SEHNR and FQNEAQ (reference sequence). This CDR3 has 18 amino acids. V was shortened by 0 bases and J by 4 bases, with 19 bases between the two germline ends. This sequence originates from a man between 25 and 39 years old in good health and CMV-seronegative. The chain uses TRBV7-9 and TRBJ2-1; D uncertain. Material: PBMCs. Written as DNA, the CDR3 is TGTGCCAGCAGCTTAGCCCTCCCGATTGGTTTGAGGTACAATGAGCAGTTCTTC. Its protein is CASSLALPIGLRYNEQFF.